What follows is one T cell receptor beta chain and its context. This record comes from a study of OX40 agonist ivuxolimab in advanced cancers. As for the study in general: Dose-escalation patients' cancers were hepatocellular carcinoma, melanoma, renal cell or head and neck cancer.

Only in-frame clones appear in the TCRdb table, and some are missing; sequencing was by immunoSEQ multiplex PCR. The sample shows about 98,000 clones, around 94% of them seen only once. The specimen was CD4+ or CD8+ T cells sorted from blood, collected in a trial of the OX40 agonist ivuxolimab. The sequence derives from an adult with an advanced solid tumor such as melanoma, head and neck, liver or kidney cancer.

CDR3 DNA sequence: TGTGCCAGCAGCTTATTGTCTACAGGTCGGACGCAGTATTTT. Amino acid sequence: CASSLLSTGRTQYF. The chain carries TRBV7-2 and TRBJ2-3; TRBD1 might be the D (5 bases). V lost 2 bases, J lost 9 bases, and 15 bases lay in between. Germline values: CDR1 SGHTA, CDR2 FQGNSA. The CDR3 sequence is 14 residues long.